The 11 T cell receptor beta chains given below trace back to one sample, sequenced in a study of blood T cell repertoires in COVID-19. Sequencing used immunoSEQ multiplex PCR; TCRdb keeps in-frame clones, though not all of them. The repertoire holds fewer than 350,000 clones, approximately 89% seen once, with about 8.6% in the top ten. What was sequenced was peripheral blood. The receptors originated from a man in his forties with active or convalescent COVID-19.

The chain couples TRBV9 to TRBJ2-3; D is uncertain. The germline gives CDR1 SGDLS, CDR2 YYNGEE. CDR3 length: 13 amino acids. V gave up 0 bases and J gave up 3 bases, with 5 bases separating them. The CDR3 DNA sequence: TGTGCCAGCAGCGTAGTAGAGACAGATACGCAGTATTTT. Translated, it gives CASSVVETDTQYF.

This chain uses TRBV7-3 with TRBJ2-1; 7 nucleotides align to TRBD2. The CDR3 runs to 13 residues. V lost 5 bases and J lost 6; bases outside the gene matches: 4. Per the germline V gene, CDR1 is SGHTA and CDR2 is FQGTGA. The DNA for the CDR3 is TGTGCCAGCAGCCCCTCGGGGGGCAATGAGCAGTTCTTC. As protein: CASSPSGGNEQFF.

The rearrangement joins TRBV5-4 to TRBJ2-7; 15 bases agree with TRBD2. The CDR3 is made up of 17 amino acids. Germline trimming cut 7 bases from V and 2 bases from J; bases unmatched to any gene: 10. Germline V lookup: CDR1 SGHNT, CDR2 YYREEE (reference sequence). CDR3 DNA: TGTGCCAGCGCCGGGACTAGCGGGAGGTCCTTGGCCTACGAGCAGTACTTC. This gives the protein CASAGTSGRSLAYEQYF. The full variable domain, its missing parts supplied by reference TRBV5-4 and TRBJ2-7, is ETGVTQSPTHLIKTRGQQVTLRCSSQSGHNTVSWYQQALGQGPQFIFQYYREEENGRGNFPPRFSGLQFPNYSSELNVNALELDDSALYLCASAGTSGRSLAYEQYFGPGTRLTVT.

V is TRBV19 and J is TRBJ1-5; D is uncertain. The CDR3 loop spans 16 amino acids. The V gene lost 1 base and the J gene lost 0 bases, with 10 bases spanning the gap. Germline lookup yields CDR1 LNHDA and CDR2 SQIVND (reference sequence). CDR3 coding DNA: TGTGCCAGTAGTATAGGTCTGCTCAGTAGCAATCAGCCCCAGCATTTT. This gives the protein CASSIGLLSSNQPQHF.

This clone was observed a single time. This chain uses TRBV11-3 with TRBJ1-6; D gene ambiguous. This CDR3 contains 18 residues. Germline lookup yields CDR1 SGHNT and CDR2 YENEEA. The V and J ends lost 5 bases and 0 bases respectively, with 17 bases between them. CDR3 protein: CASSPQFDLSSYNSPLHF. The CDR3 nucleotides are TGTGCCAGCAGCCCGCAATTCGACTTGAGCTCCTATAATTCACCCCTCCACTTT.

The chain uses TRBV11-3 and TRBJ2-5; perhaps TRBD2 as D (6 bases). V was shortened by 5 bases and J by 2 bases, with 9 bases between the two germline ends. Germline V lookup: CDR1 SGHNT, CDR2 YENEEA. The CDR3 length is 13 residues. As DNA, the CDR3 is TGTGCCAGCAGCCGCGGAGGGCAAGAGACCCAGTACTTC. Translated, it gives CASSRGGQETQYF.

The gene calls are TRBV18 and TRBJ2-1, with D maybe TRBD2 (6 bases). With 3 bases removed from V and 5 bases from J, the gap between germline ends came to 11 bases. In germline, CDR1 is KGHSH, CDR2 LQKENI. The CDR3 covers 14 residues. Written as DNA, the CDR3 is TGTGCCAGCTCACCGTCTGGAGGGGACAATGAGCAGTTCTTC. Protein: CASSPSGGDNEQFF.

The genes are TRBV12-3 or TRBV12-4 and TRBJ1-5, with 7 bases matching TRBD1. With V trimmed by 4 bases and J by 6 bases, 3 bases remained unmatched. The CDR3 has 13 amino acids. Here the CDR3 reads CASSSGGGQPQHF. The CDR3 DNA reads TGTGCCAGCAGTTCAGGGGGTGGTCAGCCCCAGCATTTT.

The CDR3 loop reads CASSLGTGDSNQPQHF. As DNA, the CDR3 is TGTGCCAGCAGTTTGGGGACAGGGGATAGCAATCAGCCCCAGCATTTT. This chain connects TRBV27 to TRBJ1-5; 10 bases fit TRBD1. V trimming: 3 bases; J trimming: 0 bases; junction bases outside the gene matches: 2. The CDR3 contains 16 residues. Per germline, CDR1 MNHEY and CDR2 SMNVEV (reference sequence).

This chain joins TRBV12-5 and TRBJ2-2, with 12 positions matching TRBD2. The length of the CDR3 is 20 residues. The V segment lost 0 bases and the J segment 0 bases; nucleotides outside the gene matches: 8. The germline CDR1 and CDR2 sequences are LGHNT and FRNRAP. The DNA of the CDR3 is TGTGCTAGTGGTTTGGTACTAAGGACTAGCGGGGCGTCGAACACCGGGGAGCTGTTTTTT. This gives the protein CASGLVLRTSGASNTGELFF.

The rearrangement uses TRBV5-1 and TRBJ2-3; possibly TRBD1 for D (5 bases). Trimming left V 4 bases short and J 2 bases short, with 8 bases between. The CDR3 runs 13 residues. CDR1 is SGHRS and CDR2 is YFSETQ in the germline V gene. CDR3 nucleotide sequence: TGCGCCAGCAGCCAGGGTTCCACAGATACGCAGTATTTT. Translating it yields CASSQGSTDTQYF.